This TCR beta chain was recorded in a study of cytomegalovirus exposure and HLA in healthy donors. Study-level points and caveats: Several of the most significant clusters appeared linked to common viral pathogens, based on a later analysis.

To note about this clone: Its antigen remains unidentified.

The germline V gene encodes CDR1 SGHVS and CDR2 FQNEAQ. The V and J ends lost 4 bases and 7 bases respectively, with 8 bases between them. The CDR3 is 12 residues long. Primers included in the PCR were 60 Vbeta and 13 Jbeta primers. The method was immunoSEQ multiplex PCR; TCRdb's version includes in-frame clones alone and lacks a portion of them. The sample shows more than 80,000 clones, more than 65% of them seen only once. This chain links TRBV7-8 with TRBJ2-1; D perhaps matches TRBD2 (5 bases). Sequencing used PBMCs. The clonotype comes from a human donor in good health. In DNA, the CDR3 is TGTGCCAGCAGCTCTACTAGGAATGAGCAGTTCTTC. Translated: CASSSTRNEQFF.